This TCR beta chain was sequenced in a study of T-cell reconstitution after alpha-beta-depleted transplantation in children (dated by TCRdb to the mid-2010s). Broadly, across the study: The study quantitatively tracked T-cell immune reconstitution after TCRalphabeta/CD19-depleted allogeneic hematopoietic cell transplantation in children using TCR repertoire profiling.

Comment on this clonotype: There is no known antigen for this receptor. Per-base qualities were not stored, and no clone one base away is much larger.

For this chain, trimming is 5 bases at the V end and 5 bases at the J end, and the number of junction bases without a gene match is 11. The CDR3 measures 16 amino acids from cysteine to phenylalanine. Here the CDR3 DNA is all that survives: 48 bases in frame from base 1. From the germline V gene, CDR1 is SGHAT and CDR2 is FQNNGV. The method was PCR. Sequenced on an Illumina HiSeq 2500. To normalize quantification of the TCRbeta repertoire, the TCR libraries were built with molecular barcoding that relied on unique molecular identifiers. TCRdb handled the public reads itself, with Q25 trimming in fastp and clone calling in MiXCR, and kept productive beta chains. For every CDR3 protein sequence, its rows merge into one entry that carries the most common genes and DNA. This sample gives 500,000 or so distinct CDR3 sequences in total; 32% of them show up just once. The ten biggest clones cover under 3% of the sample.

This receptor was taken from a human donor who donated a stem cell graft to a child with aplastic anemia. This chain is built from TRBV11-2 and TRBJ2-2, with 7 bases matching TRBD1. The material was PBMCs from the stem cell graft donor, obtained from the stem cell graft. This receptor has the CDR3 CASSHGTDRGTGELFF. The nucleotide sequence is TGTGCCAGCAGCCATGGGACAGATAGGGGTACCGGGGAGCTGTTTTTT.